This TCR beta chain was captured in a study of shared clonotypes between healthy human individuals. Study information: Three CD4 naive, three CD4 memory, two CD8 naive and one CD8 memory plate were used per donor. Study results and limitations: The four-donor shared clonotypes exceeded non-shared clonotypes in generation probability, with non-shared ones scoring lower.

The CDR3 spans 15 residues. In germline, CDR1 is SGHAT, CDR2 FQNNGV. Trimming left V 4 bases short and J 7 bases short, with 14 bases between. Method: immunoSEQ multiplex PCR; TCRdb's copy keeps in-frame clones and lacks some. This table holds about 2 million clones, 85% to 95% found once. On this clone: What it recognizes is unknown.

The rearrangement uses TRBV11-2 and TRBJ1-6, with TRBD1 as a possible D gene (5 bases). This TCR was recovered from a man younger than 35 in good health. The sequencing sample was made of naive CD4+ T cells sorted from blood. This sample's subset: CD45RA+ positively selected. In DNA form, the CDR3 reads TGTGCCAGCAGCTCGTCGGGGCCGGGGAATTCACCCCTCCACTTT. Encoded protein: CASSSSGPGNSPLHF.